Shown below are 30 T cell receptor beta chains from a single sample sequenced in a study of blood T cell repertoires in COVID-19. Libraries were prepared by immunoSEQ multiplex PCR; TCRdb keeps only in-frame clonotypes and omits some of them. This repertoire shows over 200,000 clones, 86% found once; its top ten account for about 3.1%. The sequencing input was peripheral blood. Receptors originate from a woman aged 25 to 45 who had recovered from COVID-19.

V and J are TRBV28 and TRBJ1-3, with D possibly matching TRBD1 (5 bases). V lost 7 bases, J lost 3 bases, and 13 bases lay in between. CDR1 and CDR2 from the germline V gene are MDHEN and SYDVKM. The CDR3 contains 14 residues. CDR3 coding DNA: TGTGCCAGCATAGGCAGGGCAATTGGAAACACCATATATTTT. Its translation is CASIGRAIGNTIYF.

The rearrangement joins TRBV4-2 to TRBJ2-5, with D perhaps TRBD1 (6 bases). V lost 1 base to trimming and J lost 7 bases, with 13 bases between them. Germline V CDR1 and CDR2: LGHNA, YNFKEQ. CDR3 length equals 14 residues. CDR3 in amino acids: CASSQAGGRGTQYF. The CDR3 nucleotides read TGTGCCAGCAGCCAAGCTGGGGGCCGGGGGACCCAGTACTTC.

The CDR3 coding sequence is TGTGCCAGCAGACCCCTAGCGGGGGCGGGAGAGACCCAGTACTTC. Translated: CASRPLAGAGETQYF. The chain recombines TRBV6-6 with TRBJ2-5; 10 bases fit TRBD2. The length of the CDR3 is 15 residues. J was trimmed by 4 bases and V by 6 bases; bases with no gene match: 8. Per the germline V gene, CDR1 is MNHNY and CDR2 is SVGAGI (reference sequence).

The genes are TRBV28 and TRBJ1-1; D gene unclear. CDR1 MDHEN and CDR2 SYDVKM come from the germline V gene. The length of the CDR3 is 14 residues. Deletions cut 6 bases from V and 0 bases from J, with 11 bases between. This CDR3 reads CASRLAGMNTEAFF. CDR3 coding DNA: TGTGCCAGCAGATTGGCGGGGATGAACACTGAAGCTTTCTTT.

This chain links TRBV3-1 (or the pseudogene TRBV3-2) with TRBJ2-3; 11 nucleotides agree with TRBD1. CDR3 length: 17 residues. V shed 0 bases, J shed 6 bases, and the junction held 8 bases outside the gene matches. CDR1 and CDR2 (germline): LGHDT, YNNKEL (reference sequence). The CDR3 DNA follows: TGTGCCAGCAGCCAAGATCTGGCGGGACAGGGGGGGGATACGCAGTATTTT. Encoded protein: CASSQDLAGQGGDTQYF.

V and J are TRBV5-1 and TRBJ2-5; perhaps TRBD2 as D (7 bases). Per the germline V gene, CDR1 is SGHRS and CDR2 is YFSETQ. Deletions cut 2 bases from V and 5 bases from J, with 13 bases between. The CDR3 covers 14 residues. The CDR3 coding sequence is TGCGCCAGCAGCTTCCGGGGGGCAGGGGAGACCCAGTACTTC. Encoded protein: CASSFRGAGETQYF.

The CDR3 bases are TGTGCCAGCAGTCCACTCCAGGGGGCCTACGAGCAGTACTTC. It is translated as CASSPLQGAYEQYF. The chain combines TRBV27 with TRBJ2-7, with TRBD1 matching over 7 bases. Germline trimming cut 5 bases from V and 2 bases from J; bases unmatched to any gene: 6. Germline assignment: CDR1 MNHEY and CDR2 SMNVEV (reference sequence). The CDR3 is 14 residues long.

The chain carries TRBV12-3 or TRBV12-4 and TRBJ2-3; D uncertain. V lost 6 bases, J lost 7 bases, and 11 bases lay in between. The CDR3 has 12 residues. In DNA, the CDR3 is TGTGCCAGCAGCTCCAGCGTGTATACGCAGTATTTT. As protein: CASSSSVYTQYF.

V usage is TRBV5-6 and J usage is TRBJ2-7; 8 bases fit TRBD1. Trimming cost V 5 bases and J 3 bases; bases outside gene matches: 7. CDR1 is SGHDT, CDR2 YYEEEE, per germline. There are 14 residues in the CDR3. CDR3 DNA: TGTGCCAGCAGAGACAGGGGTCTACACTACGAGCAGTACTTC. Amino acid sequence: CASRDRGLHYEQYF.

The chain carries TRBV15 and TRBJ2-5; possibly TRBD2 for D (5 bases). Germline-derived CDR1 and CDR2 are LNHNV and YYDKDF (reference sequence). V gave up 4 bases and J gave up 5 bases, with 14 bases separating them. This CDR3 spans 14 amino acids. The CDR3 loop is CATSMRAPRETQYF. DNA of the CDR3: TGTGCCACCAGCATGAGGGCCCCTCGGGAGACCCAGTACTTC.

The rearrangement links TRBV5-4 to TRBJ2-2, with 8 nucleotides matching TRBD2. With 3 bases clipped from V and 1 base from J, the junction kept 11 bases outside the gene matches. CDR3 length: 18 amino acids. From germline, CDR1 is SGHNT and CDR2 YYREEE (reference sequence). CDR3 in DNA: TGTGCCAGCAGCTCGGCAGGACAGCGGGGGATGAACACCGGGGAGCTGTTTTTT. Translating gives CASSSAGQRGMNTGELFF.

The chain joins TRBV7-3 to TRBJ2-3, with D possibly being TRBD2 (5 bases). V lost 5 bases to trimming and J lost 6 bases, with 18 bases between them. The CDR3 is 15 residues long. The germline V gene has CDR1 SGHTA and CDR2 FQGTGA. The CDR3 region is CASSATIQLVDTQYF. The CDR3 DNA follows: TGTGCCAGCAGCGCGACTATCCAACTTGTTGATACGCAGTATTTT.

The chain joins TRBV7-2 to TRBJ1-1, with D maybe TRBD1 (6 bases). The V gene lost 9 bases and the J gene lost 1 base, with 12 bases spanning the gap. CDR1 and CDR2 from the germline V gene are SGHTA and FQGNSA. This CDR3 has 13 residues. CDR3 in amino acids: CASVQGWNTEAFF. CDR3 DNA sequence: TGTGCCAGTGTACAGGGTTGGAACACTGAAGCTTTCTTT.

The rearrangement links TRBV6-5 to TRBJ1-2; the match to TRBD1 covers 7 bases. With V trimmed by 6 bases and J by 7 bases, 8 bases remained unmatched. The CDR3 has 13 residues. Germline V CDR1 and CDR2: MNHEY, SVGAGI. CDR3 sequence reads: CASSVRDSSGYTF. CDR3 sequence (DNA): TGTGCCAGCAGCGTCCGGGACAGCTCTGGCTACACCTTC.

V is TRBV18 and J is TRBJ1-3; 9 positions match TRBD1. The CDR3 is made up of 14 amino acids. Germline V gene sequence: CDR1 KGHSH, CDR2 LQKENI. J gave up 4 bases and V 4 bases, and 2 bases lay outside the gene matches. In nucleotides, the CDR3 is TGTGCCAGCTCACGGACAGGGGACGGAAACACCATATATTTT. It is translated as CASSRTGDGNTIYF.

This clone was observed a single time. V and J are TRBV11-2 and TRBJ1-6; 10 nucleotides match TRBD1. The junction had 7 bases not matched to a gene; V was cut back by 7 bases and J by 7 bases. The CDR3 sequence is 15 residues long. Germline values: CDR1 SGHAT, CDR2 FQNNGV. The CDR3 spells CASTWTGGKNSPLHF. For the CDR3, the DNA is TGTGCCAGCACTTGGACAGGGGGGAAAAATTCACCCCTCCACTTT.

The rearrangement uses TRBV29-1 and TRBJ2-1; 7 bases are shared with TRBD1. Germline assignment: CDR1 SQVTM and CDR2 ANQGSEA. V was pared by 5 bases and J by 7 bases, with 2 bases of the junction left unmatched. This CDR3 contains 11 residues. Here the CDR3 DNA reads TGCAGCGTTATACAGGGGAATGAGCAGTTCTTC. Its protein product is CSVIQGNEQFF.

The DNA of the CDR3 is TGTGCCAGTAGCCTCCGGAGGCGTGAAAAACTGTTTTTT. It translates to CASSLRRREKLFF. The chain carries TRBV19 and TRBJ1-4; no definite D call. CDR1 is LNHDA, CDR2 SQIVND, per germline (reference sequence). V was trimmed by 6 bases and J by 7 bases, leaving 12 bases between them. The CDR3 runs 13 residues.

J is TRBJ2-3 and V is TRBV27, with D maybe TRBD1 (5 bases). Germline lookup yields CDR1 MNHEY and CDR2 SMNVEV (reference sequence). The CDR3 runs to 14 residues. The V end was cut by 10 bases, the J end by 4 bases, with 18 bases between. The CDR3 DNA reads TGTGCCACCGCTCACCAAGACAGTTCAGATACGCAGTATTTT. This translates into CATAHQDSSDTQYF.

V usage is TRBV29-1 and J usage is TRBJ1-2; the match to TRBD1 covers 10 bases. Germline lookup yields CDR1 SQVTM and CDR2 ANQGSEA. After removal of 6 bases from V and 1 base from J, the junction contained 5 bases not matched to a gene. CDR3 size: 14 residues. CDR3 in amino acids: CSVGTGVGNYGYTF. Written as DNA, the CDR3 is TGCAGCGTAGGGACAGGGGTCGGTAACTATGGCTACACCTTC.

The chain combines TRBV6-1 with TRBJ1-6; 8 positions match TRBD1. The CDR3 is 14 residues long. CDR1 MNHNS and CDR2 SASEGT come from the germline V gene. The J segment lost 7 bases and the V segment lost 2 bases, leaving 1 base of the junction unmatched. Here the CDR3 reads CASSEYRGNSPLHF. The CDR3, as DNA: TGTGCCAGCAGTGAATACAGGGGGAATTCACCCCTCCACTTT.

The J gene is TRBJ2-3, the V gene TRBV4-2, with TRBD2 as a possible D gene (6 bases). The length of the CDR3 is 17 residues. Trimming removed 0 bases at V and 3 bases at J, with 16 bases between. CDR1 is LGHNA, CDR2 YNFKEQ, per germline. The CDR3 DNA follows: TGTGCCAGCAGCCAAGAGGAGGGTCCCTTGGGGACAGATACGCAGTATTTT. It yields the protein CASSQEEGPLGTDTQYF.

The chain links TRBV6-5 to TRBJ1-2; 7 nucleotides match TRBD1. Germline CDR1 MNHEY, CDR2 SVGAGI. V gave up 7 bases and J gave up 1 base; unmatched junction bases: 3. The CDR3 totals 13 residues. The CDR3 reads CASKRQGNYGYTF. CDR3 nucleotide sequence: TGTGCCAGCAAACGACAGGGTAACTATGGCTACACCTTC.

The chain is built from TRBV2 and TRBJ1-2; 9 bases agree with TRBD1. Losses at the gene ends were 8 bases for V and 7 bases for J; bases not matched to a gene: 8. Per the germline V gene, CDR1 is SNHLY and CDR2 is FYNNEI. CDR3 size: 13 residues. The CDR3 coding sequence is TGTGCCAGCCTCATACAGGGGGCTAGTGGCTACACCTTC. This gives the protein CASLIQGASGYTF.

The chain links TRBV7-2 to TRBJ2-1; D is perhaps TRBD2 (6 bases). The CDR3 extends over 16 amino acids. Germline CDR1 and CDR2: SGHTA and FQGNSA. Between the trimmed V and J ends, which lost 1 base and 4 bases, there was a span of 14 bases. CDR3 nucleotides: TGTGCCAGCAGCTTAGGGAGGCGGGGATGGTACAATGAGCAGTTCTTC. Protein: CASSLGRRGWYNEQFF.

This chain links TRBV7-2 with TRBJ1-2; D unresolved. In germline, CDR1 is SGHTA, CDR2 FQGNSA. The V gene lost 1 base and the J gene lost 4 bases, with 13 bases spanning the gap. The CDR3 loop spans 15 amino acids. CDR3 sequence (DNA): TGTGCCAGCAGCTTAGATGATTGGCCCCCCTATGGCTACACCTTC. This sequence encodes CASSLDDWPPYGYTF.

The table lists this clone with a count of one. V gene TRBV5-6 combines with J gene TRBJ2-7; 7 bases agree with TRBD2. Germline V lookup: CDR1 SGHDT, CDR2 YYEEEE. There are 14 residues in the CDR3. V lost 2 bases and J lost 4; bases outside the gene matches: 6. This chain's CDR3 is CASSFGGRGYEQYF. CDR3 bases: TGTGCCAGCAGCTTCGGCGGGCGGGGGTACGAGCAGTACTTC.

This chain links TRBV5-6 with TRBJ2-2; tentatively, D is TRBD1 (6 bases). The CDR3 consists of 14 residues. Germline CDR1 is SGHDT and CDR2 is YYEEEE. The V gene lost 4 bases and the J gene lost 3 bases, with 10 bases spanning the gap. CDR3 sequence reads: CASSNDRYTGELFF. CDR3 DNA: TGTGCCAGCAGCAACGACAGGTACACCGGGGAGCTGTTTTTT.

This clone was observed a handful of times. The CDR3 here is CASSLRRTNTGELFF. As DNA, the CDR3 is TGTGCCAGCAGCTTACGGAGGACGAACACCGGGGAGCTGTTTTTT. V gene TRBV11-1 combines with J gene TRBJ2-2; the D gene is possibly TRBD2 (5 bases). Trimming shortened V by 2 bases and J by 0 bases, and 7 bases separated the two germline ends. The CDR3 covers 15 residues. Germline CDR1 SGHAT, CDR2 FQDESV (reference sequence).

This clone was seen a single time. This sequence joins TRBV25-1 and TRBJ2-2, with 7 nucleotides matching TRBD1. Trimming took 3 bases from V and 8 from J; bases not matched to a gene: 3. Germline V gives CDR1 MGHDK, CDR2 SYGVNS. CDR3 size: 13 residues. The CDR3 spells CASSEGRGGELFF. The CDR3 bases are TGTGCCAGCAGTGAGGGCAGGGGGGGGGAGCTGTTTTTT.